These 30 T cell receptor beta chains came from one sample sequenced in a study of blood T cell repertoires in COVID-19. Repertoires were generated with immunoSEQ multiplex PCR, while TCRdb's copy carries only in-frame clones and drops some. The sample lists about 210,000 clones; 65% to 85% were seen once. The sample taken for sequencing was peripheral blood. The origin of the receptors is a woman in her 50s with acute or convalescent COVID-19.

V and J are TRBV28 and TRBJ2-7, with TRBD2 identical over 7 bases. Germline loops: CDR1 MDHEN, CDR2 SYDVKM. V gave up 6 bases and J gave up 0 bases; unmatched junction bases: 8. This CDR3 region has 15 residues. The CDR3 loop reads CASRSPGGSSYEQYF. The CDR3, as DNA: TGTGCCAGCAGGTCACCGGGCGGGAGCTCCTACGAGCAGTACTTC.

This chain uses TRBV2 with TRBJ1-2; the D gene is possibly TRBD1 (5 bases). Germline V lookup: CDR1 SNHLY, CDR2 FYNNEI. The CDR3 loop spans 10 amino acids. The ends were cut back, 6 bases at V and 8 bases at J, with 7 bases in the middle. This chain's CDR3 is CASRSGGYTF. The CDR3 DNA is TGTGCCAGCAGGTCAGGGGGCTACACCTTC.

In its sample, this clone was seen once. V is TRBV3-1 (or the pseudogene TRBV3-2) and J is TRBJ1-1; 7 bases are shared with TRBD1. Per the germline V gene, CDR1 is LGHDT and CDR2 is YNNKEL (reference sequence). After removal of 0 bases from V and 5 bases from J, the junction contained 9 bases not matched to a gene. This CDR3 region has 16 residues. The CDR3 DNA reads TGTGCCAGCAGCCAAGATGGAGAGGGGGCGGAAACTGAAGCTTTCTTT. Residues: CASSQDGEGAETEAFF.

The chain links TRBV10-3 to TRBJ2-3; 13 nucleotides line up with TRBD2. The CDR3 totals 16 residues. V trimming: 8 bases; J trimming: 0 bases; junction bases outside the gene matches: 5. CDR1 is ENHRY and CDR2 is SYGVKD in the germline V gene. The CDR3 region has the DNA TGTGCCATCTCAGGACTAGCGGGGGTTAGCACAGATACGCAGTATTTT. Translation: CAISGLAGVSTDTQYF.

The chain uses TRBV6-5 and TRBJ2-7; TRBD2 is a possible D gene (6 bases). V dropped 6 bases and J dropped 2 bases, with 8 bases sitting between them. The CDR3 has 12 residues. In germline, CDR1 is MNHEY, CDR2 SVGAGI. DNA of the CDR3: TGTGCCAGCAGGGGACTTCCCTACGAGCAGTACTTC. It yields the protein CASRGLPYEQYF.

CDR3 coding DNA: TGTGCCAGCTCACCCCAGCGACCGAGCAATGAGCAGTTCTTC. Its translation: CASSPQRPSNEQFF. This sequence joins TRBV18 and TRBJ2-1, with D hard to call. Trimming removed 3 bases from V and 6 bases from J, with 12 bases in between. The CDR3 has 14 amino acids. Germline V gene data show CDR1 as KGHSH and CDR2 as LQKENI. The whole variable domain, filled in from reference TRBV18 and TRBJ2-1, reads NAGVMQNPRHLVRRRGQEARLRCSPMKGHSHVYWYRQLPEEGLKFMVYLQKENIIDESGMPKERFSAEFPKEGPSILRIQQVVRGDSAAYFCASSPQRPSNEQFFGPGTRLTVL.

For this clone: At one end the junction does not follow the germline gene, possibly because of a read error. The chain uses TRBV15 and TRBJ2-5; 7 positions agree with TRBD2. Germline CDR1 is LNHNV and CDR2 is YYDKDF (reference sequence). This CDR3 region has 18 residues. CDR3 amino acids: CVTSRGGGTAGDQETQYF. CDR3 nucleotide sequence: TGTGTCACCAGCAGAGGCGGCGGGACGGCGGGGGACCAAGAGACCCAGTACTTC.

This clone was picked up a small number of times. CDR3 nucleotides: TGCGCCAGCAGCTTGGGGGAGGCGCCTATAAACAATGAGCAGTTCTTC. This translates into CASSLGEAPINNEQFF. The V call is TRBV5-1, the J call TRBJ2-1, with D perhaps matching TRBD2 (6 bases). This CDR3 region has 16 residues. The germline V gene has CDR1 SGHRS and CDR2 YFSETQ. Trimming left V 0 bases short and J 5 bases short, with 15 bases between. Based on the CDR3 plus reference TRBV5-1 and TRBJ2-1, the full variable domain is KAGVTQTPRYLIKTRGQQVTLSCSPISGHRSVSWYQQTPGQGLQFLFEYFSETQRNKGNFPGRFSGRQFSNSRSEMNVSTLELGDSALYLCASSLGEAPINNEQFFGPGTRLTVL.

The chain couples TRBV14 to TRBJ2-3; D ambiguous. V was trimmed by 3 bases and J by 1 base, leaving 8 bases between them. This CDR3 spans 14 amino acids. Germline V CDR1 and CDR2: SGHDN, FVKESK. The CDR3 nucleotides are TGTGCCAGCAGCCACCGGTTCCGCACAGATACGCAGTATTTT. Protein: CASSHRFRTDTQYF.

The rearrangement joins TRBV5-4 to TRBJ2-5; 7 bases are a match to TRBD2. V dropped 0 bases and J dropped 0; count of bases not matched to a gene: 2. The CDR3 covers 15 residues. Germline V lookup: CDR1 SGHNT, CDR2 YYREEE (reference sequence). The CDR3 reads CASSLGGGYQETQYF. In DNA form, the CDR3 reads TGTGCCAGCAGCTTGGGGGGAGGGTACCAAGAGACCCAGTACTTC.

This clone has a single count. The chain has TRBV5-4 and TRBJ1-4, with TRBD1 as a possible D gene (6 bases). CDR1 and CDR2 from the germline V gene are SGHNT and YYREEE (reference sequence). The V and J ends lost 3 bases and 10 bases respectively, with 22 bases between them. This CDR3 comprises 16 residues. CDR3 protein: CASSSPRPGEGGKLFF. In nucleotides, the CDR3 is TGTGCCAGCAGCTCTCCCCGACCGGGGGAGGGGGGAAAACTGTTTTTT.

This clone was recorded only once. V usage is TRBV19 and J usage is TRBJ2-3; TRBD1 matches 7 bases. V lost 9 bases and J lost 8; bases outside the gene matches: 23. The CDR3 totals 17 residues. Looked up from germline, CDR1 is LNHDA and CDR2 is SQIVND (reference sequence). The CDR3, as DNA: TGTGCCAGCAGAAGGGGGCAATTACGTGGTTACAGAGGTACGCAGTATTTT. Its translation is CASRRGQLRGYRGTQYF.

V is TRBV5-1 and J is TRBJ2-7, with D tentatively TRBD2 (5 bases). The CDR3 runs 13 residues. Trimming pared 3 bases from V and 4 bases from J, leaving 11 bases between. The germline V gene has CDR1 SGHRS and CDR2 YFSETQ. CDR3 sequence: CASSSALAYEQYF. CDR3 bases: TGCGCCAGCAGCTCCGCCCTAGCTTACGAGCAGTACTTC.

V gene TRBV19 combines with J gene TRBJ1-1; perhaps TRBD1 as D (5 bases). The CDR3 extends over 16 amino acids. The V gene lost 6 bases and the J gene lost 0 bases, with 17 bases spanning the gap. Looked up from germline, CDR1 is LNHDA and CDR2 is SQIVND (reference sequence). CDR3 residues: CASSNPLGAVNTEAFF. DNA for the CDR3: TGTGCCAGTAGCAACCCTCTAGGGGCTGTGAACACTGAAGCTTTCTTT. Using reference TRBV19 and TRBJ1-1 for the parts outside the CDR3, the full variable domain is DGGITQSPKYLFRKEGQNVTLSCEQNLNHDAMYWYRQDPGQGLRLIYYSQIVNDFQKGDIAEGYSVSREKKESFPLTVTSAQKNPTAFYLCASSNPLGAVNTEAFFGQGTRLTVV.

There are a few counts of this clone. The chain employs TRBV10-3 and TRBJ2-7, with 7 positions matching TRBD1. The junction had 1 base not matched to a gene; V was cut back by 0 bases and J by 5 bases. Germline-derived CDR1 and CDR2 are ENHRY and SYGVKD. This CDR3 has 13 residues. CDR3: CAISESQGNEQYF. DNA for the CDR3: TGTGCCATCAGTGAGTCACAGGGGAACGAGCAGTACTTC.

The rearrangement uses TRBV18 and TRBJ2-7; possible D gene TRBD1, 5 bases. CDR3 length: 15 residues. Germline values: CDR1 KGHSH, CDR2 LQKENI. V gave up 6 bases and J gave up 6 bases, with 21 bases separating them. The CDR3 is CASSELGQGMGEQYF. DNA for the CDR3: TGTGCCAGCTCCGAACTGGGGCAGGGCATGGGCGAGCAGTACTTC.

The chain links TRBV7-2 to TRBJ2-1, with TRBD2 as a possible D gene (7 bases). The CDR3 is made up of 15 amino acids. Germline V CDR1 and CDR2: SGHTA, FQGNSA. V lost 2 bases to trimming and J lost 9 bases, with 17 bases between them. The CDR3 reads CASSLKGGGDTEQFF. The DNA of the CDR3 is TGTGCCAGCAGCTTAAAGGGGGGAGGGGACACTGAGCAGTTCTTC.

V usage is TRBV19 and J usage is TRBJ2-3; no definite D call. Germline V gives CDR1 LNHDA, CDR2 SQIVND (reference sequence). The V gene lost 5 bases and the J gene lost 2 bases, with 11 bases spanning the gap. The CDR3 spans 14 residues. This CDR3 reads CASSQAGNTDTQYF. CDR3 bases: TGTGCCAGTAGTCAAGCAGGCAACACAGATACGCAGTATTTT.

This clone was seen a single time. CDR3 DNA sequence: TGTGCCAGTAATAGCGGGACTAGCACAGATACGCAGTATTTT. It specifies CASNSGTSTDTQYF. This sequence joins TRBV19 and TRBJ2-3, with 8 positions matching TRBD2. CDR1 LNHDA and CDR2 SQIVND come from the germline V gene (reference sequence). The CDR3 loop spans 14 amino acids. The J segment lost 0 bases and the V segment lost 7 bases, leaving 3 bases of the junction unmatched.

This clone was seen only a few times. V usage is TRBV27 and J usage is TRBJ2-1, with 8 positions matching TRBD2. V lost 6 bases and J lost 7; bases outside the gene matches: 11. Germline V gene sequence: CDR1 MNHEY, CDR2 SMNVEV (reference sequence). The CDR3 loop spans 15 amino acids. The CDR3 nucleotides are TGTGCCAGCAGACCCGATATTTTAGCGGGGAATGAGCAGTTCTTC. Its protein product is CASRPDILAGNEQFF.

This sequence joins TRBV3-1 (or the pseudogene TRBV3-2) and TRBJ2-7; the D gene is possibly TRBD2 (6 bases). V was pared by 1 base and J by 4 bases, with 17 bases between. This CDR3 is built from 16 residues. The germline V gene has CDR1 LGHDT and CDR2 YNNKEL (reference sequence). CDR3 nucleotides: TGTGCCAGCAGCCAAGGACAATCTAGCGATCAATACGAGCAGTACTTC. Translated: CASSQGQSSDQYEQYF.

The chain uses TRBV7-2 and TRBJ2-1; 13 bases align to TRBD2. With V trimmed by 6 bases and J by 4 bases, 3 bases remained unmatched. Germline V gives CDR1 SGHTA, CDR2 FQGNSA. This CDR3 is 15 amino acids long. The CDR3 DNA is TGTGCCAGCAGGGAGGGACTAGCGGGGTACAATGAGCAGTTCTTC. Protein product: CASREGLAGYNEQFF.

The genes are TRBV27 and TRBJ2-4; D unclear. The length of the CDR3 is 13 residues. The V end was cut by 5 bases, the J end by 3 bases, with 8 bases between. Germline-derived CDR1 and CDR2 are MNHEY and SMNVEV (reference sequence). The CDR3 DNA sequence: TGTGCCAGCAGTCAGAGGTACAAAAACATTCAGTACTTC. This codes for CASSQRYKNIQYF.

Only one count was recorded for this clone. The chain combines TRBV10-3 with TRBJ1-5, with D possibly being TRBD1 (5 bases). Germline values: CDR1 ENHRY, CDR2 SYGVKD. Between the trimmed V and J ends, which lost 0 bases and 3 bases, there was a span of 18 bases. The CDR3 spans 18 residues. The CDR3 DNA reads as TGTGCCATCAGTGAGTCCTCTCAGGGATCAATAGCCAATCAGCCCCAGCATTTT. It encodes CAISESSQGSIANQPQHF.

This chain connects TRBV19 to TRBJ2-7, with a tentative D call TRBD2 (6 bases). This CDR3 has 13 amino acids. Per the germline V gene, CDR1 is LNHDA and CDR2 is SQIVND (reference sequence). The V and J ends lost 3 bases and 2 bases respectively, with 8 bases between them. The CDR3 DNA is TGTGCCAGTAGTATCCGGGAGACCTACGAGCAGTACTTC. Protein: CASSIRETYEQYF.

Here the CDR3 DNA reads TGTGCCAGCAGCTCCTCCCAGCCTTTAGCGGGGAGAGGAGTCAATGAGCAGTTCTTC. This translates into CASSSSQPLAGRGVNEQFF. The chain combines TRBV9 with TRBJ2-1; TRBD2 agrees at 8 bases. The germline CDR1 and CDR2 sequences are SGDLS and YYNGEE. V was clipped by 4 bases and J by 6 bases; unmatched bases: 21. The CDR3 loop spans 19 amino acids.

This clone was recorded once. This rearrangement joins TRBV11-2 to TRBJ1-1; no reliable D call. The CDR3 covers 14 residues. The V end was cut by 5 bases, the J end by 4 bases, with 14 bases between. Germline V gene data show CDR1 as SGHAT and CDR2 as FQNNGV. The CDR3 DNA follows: TGTGCCAGCAGCCGGTCATGGGAGGGCACTGAAGCTTTCTTT. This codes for CASSRSWEGTEAFF.

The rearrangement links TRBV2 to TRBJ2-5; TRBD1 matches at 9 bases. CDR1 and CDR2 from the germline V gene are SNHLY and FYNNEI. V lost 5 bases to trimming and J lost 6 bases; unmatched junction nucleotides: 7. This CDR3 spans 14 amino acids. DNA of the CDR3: TGTGCCAGCAGTCCCGGACAGGGGATGAAGACCCAGTACTTC. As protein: CASSPGQGMKTQYF.

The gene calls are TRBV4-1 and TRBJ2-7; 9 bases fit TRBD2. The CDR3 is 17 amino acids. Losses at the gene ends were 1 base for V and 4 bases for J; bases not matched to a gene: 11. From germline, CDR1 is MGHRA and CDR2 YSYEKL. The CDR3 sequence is CASSQAGGRGSLYEQYF. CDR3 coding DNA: TGCGCCAGCAGCCAAGCTGGCGGGAGGGGCTCCCTGTACGAGCAGTACTTC.

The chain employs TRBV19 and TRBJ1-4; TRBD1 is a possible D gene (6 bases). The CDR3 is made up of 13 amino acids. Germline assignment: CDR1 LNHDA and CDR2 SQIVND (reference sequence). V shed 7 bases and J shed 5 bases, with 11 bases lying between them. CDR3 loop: CASTGEWNEKLFF. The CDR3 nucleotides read TGTGCCAGTACAGGGGAATGGAATGAAAAACTGTTTTTT.